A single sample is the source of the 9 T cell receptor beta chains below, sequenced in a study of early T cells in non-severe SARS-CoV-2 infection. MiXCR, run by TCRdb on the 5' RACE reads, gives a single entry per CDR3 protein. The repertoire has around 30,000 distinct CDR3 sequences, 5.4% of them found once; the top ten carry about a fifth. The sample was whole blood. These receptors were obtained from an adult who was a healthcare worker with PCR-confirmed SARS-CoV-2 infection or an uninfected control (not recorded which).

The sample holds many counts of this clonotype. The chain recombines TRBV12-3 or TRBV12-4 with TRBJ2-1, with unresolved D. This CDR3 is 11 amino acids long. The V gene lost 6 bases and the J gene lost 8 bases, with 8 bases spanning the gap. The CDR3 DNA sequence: TGTGCCAGCAGCCCCCGACATGAGCAGTTCTTC. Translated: CASSPRHEQFF.

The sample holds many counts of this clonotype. This CDR3 is CASSQNGGLAGVLEQFF. CDR3 in DNA: TGTGCCAGCAGCCAAAATGGGGGACTAGCAGGAGTACTTGAGCAGTTCTTC. This chain joins TRBV4-2 and TRBJ2-1, with TRBD2 identical over 9 bases. Germline values: CDR1 LGHNA, CDR2 YNFKEQ. The CDR3 spans 17 residues. V was pared by 2 bases and J by 9 bases, with 14 bases of the junction left unmatched.

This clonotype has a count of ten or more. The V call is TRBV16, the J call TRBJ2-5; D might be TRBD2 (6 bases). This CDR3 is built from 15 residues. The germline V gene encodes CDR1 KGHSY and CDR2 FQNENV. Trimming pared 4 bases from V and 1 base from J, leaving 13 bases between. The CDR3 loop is CASSPRRGIQETQYF. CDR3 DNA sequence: TGTGCCAGCAGCCCACGGCGGGGCATCCAAGAGACCCAGTACTTC.

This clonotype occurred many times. The CDR3 sequence: CASSFIAGGGNEQFF. DNA for the CDR3: TGTGCCAGCAGCTTTATAGCGGGAGGGGGGAATGAGCAGTTCTTC. The gene calls are TRBV7-2 and TRBJ2-1; TRBD2 agrees at 11 bases. The CDR3 extends over 15 amino acids. From germline, CDR1 is SGHTA and CDR2 FQGNSA. With 3 bases clipped from V and 7 bases from J, the junction kept 5 bases outside the gene matches.

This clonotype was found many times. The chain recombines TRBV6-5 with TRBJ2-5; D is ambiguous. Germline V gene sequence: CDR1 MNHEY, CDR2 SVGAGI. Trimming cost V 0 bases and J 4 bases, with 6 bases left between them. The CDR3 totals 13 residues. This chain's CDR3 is CASSYSDGETQYF. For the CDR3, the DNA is TGTGCCAGCAGTTACTCGGACGGAGAGACCCAGTACTTC.

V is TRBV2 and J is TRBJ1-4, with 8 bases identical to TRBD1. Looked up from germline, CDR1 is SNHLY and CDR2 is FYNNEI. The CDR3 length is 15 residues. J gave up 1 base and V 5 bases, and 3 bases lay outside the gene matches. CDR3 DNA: TGTGCCAGCAGTACCGACAGGGGAACTAATGAAAAACTGTTTTTT. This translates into CASSTDRGTNEKLFF.

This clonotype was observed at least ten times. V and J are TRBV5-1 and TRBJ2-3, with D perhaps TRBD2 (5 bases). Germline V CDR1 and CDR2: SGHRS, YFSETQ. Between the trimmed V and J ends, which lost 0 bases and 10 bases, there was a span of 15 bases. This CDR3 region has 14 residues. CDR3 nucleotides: TGCGCCAGCAGCTTGGCCGGGGTCCGAGCTCCGCAGTATTTT. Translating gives CASSLAGVRAPQYF.

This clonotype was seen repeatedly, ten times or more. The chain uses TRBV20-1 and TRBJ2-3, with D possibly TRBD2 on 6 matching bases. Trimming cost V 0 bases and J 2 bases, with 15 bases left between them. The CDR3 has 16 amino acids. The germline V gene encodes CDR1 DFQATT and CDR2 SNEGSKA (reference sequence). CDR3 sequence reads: CSARDLWRGATDTQYF. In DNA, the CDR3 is TGCAGTGCTAGAGATCTGTGGCGGGGAGCCACAGATACGCAGTATTTT.

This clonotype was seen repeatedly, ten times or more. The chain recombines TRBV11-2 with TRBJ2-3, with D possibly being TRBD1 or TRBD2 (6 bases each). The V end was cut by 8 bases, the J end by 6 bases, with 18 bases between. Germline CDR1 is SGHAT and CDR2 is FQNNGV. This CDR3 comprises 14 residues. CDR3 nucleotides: TGTGCCAGCTCTCAGGGGACTCCGCGTGATACGCAGTATTTT. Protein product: CASSQGTPRDTQYF.